Each of the 8 T cell receptor beta chains below was sequenced from the same sample in a study of blood T cell repertoires in COVID-19. Measured with immunoSEQ multiplex PCR; TCRdb has only the in-frame clones, and not every one. Altogether 100,000 to 120,000 clones are present, approximately 88% being singletons, with the ten largest covering roughly 2.5%. Sequences were obtained from peripheral blood. Source of these receptors: a human donor in a cohort sampled during active COVID-19.

The chain joins TRBV19 to TRBJ2-7; the match to TRBD1 covers 8 bases. J lost 3 bases, V lost 9 bases, and 10 bases had no gene match. Germline assignment: CDR1 LNHDA and CDR2 SQIVND (reference sequence). The CDR3 loop spans 14 amino acids. The CDR3 here is CASTAGGADYEQYF. The CDR3 coding sequence is TGTGCCAGCACGGCAGGGGGCGCGGACTACGAGCAGTACTTC.

This clone has only one observation. The chain uses TRBV2 and TRBJ2-3, with D perhaps TRBD2 (5 bases). Trimming removed 1 base at V and 6 bases at J, with 14 bases between. There are 15 residues in the CDR3. Germline CDR1 is SNHLY and CDR2 is FYNNEI. CDR3 region: CASSEGGSEVDTQYF. The CDR3 DNA follows: TGTGCCAGCAGTGAAGGCGGTTCGGAGGTGGATACGCAGTATTTT.

The rearrangement links TRBV7-3 to TRBJ1-1, with TRBD1 as a possible D gene (5 bases). The CDR3 consists of 14 residues. V lost 0 bases, J lost 6 bases, and 11 bases lay in between. The germline CDR1 and CDR2 sequences are SGHTA and FQGTGA. The DNA of the CDR3 is TGTGCCAGCAGCTTAACGGGGGAGGCAGCTGAAGCTTTCTTT. Residues: CASSLTGEAAEAFF.

The V call is TRBV6-5, the J call TRBJ1-5, with a possible D match to TRBD1 (5 bases). Trimming took 6 bases from V and 0 from J, leaving 9 bases between them. In germline, CDR1 is MNHEY, CDR2 SVGAGI. The CDR3 spans 14 residues. Here the CDR3 reads CASSSTDSNQPQHF. The CDR3 DNA reads TGTGCCAGCAGCTCGACAGATAGCAATCAGCCCCAGCATTTT.

In its sample, this clone was seen once. The V and J genes are TRBV25-1 and TRBJ2-7, with TRBD1 as a possible D gene (6 bases). The CDR3 runs to 13 residues. V dropped 4 bases and J dropped 0 bases, with 7 bases sitting between them. Germline lookup yields CDR1 MGHDK and CDR2 SYGVNS. CDR3 loop: CASSGTASYEQYF. CDR3 in DNA: TGTGCCAGCAGTGGGACAGCCTCCTACGAGCAGTACTTC.

This clone was seen only once. The J gene is TRBJ2-7, the V gene TRBV7-3; D not certain. There are 13 residues in the CDR3. The germline gives CDR1 SGHTA, CDR2 FQGTGA. Trimming cost V 5 bases and J 5 bases, with 13 bases left between them. CDR3 sequence reads: CASSPGAYNEQYF. Written as DNA, the CDR3 is TGTGCCAGCAGCCCGGGTGCCTATAACGAGCAGTACTTC. Drawing the rest from reference TRBV7-3 and TRBJ2-7, the complete variable domain is GAGVSQTPSNKVTEKGKYVELRCDPISGHTALYWYRQSLGQGPEFLIYFQGTGAADDSGLPNDRFFAVRPEGSVSTLKIQRTERGDSAVYLCASSPGAYNEQYFGPGTRLTVT.

The chain couples TRBV4-1 to TRBJ1-5; tentatively, D is TRBD1 (5 bases). CDR3 length: 15 residues. Germline assignment: CDR1 MGHRA and CDR2 YSYEKL. V was trimmed by 3 bases and J by 2 bases, leaving 11 bases between them. The CDR3 coding sequence is TGCGCCAGCAGCCAGTCGGGACTTGGCAATCAGCCCCAGCATTTT. Translated, it gives CASSQSGLGNQPQHF.

This clone was observed a few times. The chain has TRBV30 and TRBJ2-7; 10 bases line up with TRBD2. The CDR3 loop spans 15 amino acids. V gave up 4 bases and J gave up 4 bases; unmatched junction bases: 10. Germline loops: CDR1 GTSNPN, CDR2 SVGIG (reference sequence). In DNA, the CDR3 is TGTGCCTGGACTCTTCAGACTAGCGGGTCTTACGAGCAGTACTTC. It is translated as CAWTLQTSGSYEQYF.